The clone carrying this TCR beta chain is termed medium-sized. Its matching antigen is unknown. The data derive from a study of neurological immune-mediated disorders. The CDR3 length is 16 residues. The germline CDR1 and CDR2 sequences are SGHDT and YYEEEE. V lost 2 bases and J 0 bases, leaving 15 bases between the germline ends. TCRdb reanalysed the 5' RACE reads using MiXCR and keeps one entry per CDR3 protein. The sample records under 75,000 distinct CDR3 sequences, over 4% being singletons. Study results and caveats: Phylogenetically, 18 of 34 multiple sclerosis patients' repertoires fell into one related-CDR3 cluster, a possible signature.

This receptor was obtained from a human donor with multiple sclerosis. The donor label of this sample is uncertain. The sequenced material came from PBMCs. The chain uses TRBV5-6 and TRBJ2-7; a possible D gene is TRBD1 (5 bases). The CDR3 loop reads CASSFDQQALSYEQYF. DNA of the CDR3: TGTGCCAGCAGCTTTGATCAACAGGCCCTCTCCTACGAGCAGTACTTC.